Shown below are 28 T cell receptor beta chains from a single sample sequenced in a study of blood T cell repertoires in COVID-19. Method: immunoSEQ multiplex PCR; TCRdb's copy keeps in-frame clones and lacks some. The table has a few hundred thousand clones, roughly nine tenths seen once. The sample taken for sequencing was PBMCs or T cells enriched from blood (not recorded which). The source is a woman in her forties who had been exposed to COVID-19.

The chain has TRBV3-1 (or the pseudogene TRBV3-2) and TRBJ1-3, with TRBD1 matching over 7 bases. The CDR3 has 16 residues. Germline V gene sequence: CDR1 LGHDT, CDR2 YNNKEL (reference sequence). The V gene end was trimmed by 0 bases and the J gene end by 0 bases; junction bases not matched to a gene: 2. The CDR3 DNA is TGTGCCAGCAGCCAAGATAGGGGGCCCTCTGGAAACACCATATATTTT. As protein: CASSQDRGPSGNTIYF.

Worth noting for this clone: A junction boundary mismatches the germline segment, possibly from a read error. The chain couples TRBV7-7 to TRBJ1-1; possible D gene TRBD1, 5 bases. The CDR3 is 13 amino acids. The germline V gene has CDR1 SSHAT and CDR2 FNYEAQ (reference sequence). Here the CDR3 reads CASSLGPTDRAFF. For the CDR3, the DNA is TGTGCTAGCAGCTTAGGTCCGACAGATCGCGCTTTCTTT.

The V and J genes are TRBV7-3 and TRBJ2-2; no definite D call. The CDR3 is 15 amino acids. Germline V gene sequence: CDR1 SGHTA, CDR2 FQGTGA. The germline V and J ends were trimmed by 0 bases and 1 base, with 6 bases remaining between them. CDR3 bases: TGTGCCAGCAGCTTAACCGCACAGAACACCGGGGAGCTGTTTTTT. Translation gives CASSLTAQNTGELFF.

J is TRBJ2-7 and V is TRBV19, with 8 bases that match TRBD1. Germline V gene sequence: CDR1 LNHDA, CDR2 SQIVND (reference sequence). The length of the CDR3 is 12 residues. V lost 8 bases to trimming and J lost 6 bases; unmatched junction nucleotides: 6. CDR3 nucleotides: TGTGCCAGTTCGGACAGGGCCTCCGAGCAGTACTTC. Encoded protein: CASSDRASEQYF.

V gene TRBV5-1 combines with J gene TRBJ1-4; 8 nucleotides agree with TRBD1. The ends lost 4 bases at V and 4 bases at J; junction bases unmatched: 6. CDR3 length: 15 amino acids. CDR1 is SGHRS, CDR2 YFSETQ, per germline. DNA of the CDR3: TGCGCCAGCAGCACGGGGACAGGTATTAATGAAAAACTGTTTTTT. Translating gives CASSTGTGINEKLFF.

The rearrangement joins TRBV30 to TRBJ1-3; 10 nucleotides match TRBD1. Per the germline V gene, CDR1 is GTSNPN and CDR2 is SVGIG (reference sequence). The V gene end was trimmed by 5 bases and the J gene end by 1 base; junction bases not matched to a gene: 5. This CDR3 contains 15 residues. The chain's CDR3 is CAWLDRGKSGNTIYF. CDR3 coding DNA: TGTGCCTGGCTGGACAGGGGGAAATCTGGAAACACCATATATTTT.

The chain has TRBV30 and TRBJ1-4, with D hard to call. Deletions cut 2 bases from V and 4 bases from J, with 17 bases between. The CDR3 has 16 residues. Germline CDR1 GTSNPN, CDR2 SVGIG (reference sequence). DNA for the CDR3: TGTGCCTGGAGTCCATTCGACCTGACGGGTAATGAAAAACTGTTTTTT. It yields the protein CAWSPFDLTGNEKLFF. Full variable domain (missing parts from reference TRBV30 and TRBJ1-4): SQTIHQWPATLVQPVGSPLSLECTVEGTSNPNLYWYRQAAGRGLQLLFYSVGIGQISSEVPQNLSASRPQDRQFILSSKKLLLSDSGFYLCAWSPFDLTGNEKLFFGSGTQLSVL.

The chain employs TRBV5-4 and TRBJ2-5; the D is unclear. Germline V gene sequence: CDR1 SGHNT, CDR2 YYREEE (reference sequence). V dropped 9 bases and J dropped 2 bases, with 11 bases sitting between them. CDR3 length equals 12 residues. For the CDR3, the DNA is TGTGCCACCCAGGCGAATCAAGAGACCCAGTACTTC. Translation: CATQANQETQYF. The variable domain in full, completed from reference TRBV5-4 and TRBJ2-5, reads ETGVTQSPTHLIKTRGQQVTLRCSSQSGHNTVSWYQQALGQGPQFIFQYYREEENGRGNFPPRFSGLQFPNYSSELNVNALELDDSALYLCATQANQETQYFGPGTRLLVL.

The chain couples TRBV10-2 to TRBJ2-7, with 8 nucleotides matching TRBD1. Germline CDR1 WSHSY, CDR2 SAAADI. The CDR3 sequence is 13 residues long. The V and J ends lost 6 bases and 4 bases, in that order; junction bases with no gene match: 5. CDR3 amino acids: CASRDDRGYEQYF. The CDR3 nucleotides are TGCGCCAGCAGAGACGACAGGGGATACGAGCAGTACTTC.

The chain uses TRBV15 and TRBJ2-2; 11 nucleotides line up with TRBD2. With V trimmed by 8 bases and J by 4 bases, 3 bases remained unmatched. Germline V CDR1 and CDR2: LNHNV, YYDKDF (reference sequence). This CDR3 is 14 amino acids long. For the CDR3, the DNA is TGTGCCACCGGTCTAGCGGGAGGCACCGGGGAGCTGTTTTTT. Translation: CATGLAGGTGELFF.

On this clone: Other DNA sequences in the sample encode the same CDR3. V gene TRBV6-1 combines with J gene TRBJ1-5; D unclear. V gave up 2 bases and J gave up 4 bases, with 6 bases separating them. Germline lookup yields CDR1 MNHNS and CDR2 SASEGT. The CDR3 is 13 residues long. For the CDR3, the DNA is TGTGCCAGCAGTGAATCGGGGAATCAGCCCCAGCATTTT. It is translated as CASSESGNQPQHF.

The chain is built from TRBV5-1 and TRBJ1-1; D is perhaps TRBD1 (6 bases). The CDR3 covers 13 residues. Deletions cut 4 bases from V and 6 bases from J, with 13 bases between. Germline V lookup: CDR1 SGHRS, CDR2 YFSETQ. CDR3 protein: CASSVIRGSEAFF. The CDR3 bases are TGCGCCAGCAGCGTCATCAGGGGATCTGAAGCTTTCTTT.

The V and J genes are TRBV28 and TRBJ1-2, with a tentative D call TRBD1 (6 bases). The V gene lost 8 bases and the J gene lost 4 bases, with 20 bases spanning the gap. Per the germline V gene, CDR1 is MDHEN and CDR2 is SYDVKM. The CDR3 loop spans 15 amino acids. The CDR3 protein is CASRPGGGTLYGYTF. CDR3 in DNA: TGTGCCAGCCGACCGGGGGGCGGAACTCTCTATGGCTACACCTTC.

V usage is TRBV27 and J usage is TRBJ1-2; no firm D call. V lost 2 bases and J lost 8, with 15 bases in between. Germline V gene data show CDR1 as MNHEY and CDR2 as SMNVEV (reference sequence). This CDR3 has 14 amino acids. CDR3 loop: CASSLSRGFYGYTF. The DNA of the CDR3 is TGTGCCAGCAGTTTAAGTCGGGGTTTTTACGGCTACACCTTC.

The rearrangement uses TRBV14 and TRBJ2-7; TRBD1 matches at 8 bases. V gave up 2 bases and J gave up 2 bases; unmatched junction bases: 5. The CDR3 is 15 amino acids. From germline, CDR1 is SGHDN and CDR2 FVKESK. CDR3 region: CASSQWTGPAYEQYF. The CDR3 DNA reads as TGTGCCAGCAGCCAATGGACAGGGCCCGCCTACGAGCAGTACTTC.

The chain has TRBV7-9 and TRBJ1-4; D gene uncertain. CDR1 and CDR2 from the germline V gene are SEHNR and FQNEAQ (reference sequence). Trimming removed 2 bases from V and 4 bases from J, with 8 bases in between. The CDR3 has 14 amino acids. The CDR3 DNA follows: TGTGCCAGCAGCTTATCGCAGGATAATGAAAAACTGTTTTTT. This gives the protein CASSLSQDNEKLFF.

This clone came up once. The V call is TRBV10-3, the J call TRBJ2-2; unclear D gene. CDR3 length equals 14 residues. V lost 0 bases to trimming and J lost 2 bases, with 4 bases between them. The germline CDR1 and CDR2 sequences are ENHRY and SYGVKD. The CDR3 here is CAISESYNTGELFF. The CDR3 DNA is TGTGCCATCAGTGAGTCGTATAACACCGGGGAGCTGTTTTTT.

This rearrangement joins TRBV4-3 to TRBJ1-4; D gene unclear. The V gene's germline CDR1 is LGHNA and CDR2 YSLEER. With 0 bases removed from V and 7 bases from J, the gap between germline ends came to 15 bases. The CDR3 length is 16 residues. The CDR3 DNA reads TGCGCCAGCAGCCAAGATGGAGGTGGGGAAGGTGAAAAACTGTTTTTT. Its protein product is CASSQDGGGEGEKLFF.

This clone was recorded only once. The CDR3 here is CASSSEARQEGGYTF. DNA for the CDR3: TGTGCCAGCAGCTCCGAAGCAAGACAGGAAGGTGGCTACACCTTC. The gene calls are TRBV7-9 and TRBJ1-2; possible D gene TRBD1, 6 bases. The CDR3 totals 15 residues. Between the trimmed V and J ends, which lost 4 bases and 7 bases, there was a span of 19 bases. Germline values: CDR1 SEHNR, CDR2 FQNEAQ (reference sequence).

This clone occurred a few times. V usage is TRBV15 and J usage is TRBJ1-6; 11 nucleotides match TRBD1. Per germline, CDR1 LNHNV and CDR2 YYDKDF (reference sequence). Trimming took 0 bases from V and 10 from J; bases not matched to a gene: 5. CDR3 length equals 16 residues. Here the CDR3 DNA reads TGTGCCACCAGCAGAGATCGCGGGACAGGGGGATCACCCCTCCACTTT. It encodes CATSRDRGTGGSPLHF. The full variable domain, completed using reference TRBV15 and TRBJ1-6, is DAMVIQNPRYQVTQFGKPVTLSCSQTLNHNVMYWYQQKSSQAPKLLFHYYDKDFNNEADTPDNFQSRRPNTSFCFLDIRSPGLGDTAMYLCATSRDRGTGGSPLHFGNGTRLTVT.

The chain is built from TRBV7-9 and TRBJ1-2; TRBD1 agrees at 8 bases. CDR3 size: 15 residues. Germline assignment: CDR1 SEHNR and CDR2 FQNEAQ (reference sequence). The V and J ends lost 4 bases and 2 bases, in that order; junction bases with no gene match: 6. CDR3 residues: CASSSSGQVNYGYTF. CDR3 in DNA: TGTGCCAGCAGCTCATCGGGACAGGTCAACTATGGCTACACCTTC.

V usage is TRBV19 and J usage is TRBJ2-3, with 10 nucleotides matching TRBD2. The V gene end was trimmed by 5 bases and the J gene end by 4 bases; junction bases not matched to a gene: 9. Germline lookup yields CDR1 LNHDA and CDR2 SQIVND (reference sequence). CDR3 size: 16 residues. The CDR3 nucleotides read TGTGCCAGTAGTTCCCCTAGCGGGGGCAAGGCAGATACGCAGTATTTT. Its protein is CASSSPSGGKADTQYF.

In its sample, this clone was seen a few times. The CDR3: CASSEGRGTGELFF. The CDR3 bases are TGTGCCAGCAGTGAGGGTAGAGGCACCGGGGAGCTGTTTTTT. J is TRBJ2-2 and V is TRBV2; D unclear. CDR1 is SNHLY, CDR2 FYNNEI, per germline. The CDR3 is made up of 14 amino acids. Trimming left V 3 bases short and J 4 bases short, with 9 bases between.

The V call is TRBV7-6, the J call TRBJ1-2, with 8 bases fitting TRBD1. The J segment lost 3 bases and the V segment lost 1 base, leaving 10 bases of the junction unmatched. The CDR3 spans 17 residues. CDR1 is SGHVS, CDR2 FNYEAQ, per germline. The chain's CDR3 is CASSLVTRGLKHYGYTF. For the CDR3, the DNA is TGTGCCAGCAGCTTAGTAACCAGGGGGCTTAAGCACTATGGCTACACCTTC.

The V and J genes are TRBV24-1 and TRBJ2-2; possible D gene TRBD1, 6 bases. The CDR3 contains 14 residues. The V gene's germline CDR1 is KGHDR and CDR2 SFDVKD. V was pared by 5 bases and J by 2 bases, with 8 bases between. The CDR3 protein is CATSVDSNTGELFF. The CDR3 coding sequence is TGTGCCACCAGTGTGGACAGTAACACCGGGGAGCTGTTTTTT.

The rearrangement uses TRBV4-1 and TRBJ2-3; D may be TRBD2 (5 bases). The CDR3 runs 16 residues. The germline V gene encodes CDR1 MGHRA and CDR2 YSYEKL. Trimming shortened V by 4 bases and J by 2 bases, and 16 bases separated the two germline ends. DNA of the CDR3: TGCGCCAGCAGCCGCCCCCAGGAGGAATACACAGATACGCAGTATTTT. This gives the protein CASSRPQEEYTDTQYF.

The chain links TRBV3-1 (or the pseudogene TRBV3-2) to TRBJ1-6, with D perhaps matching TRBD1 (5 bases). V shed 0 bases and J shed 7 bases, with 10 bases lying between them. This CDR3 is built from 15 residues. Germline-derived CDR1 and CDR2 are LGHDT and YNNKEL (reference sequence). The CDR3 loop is CASSQDGRANSPLHF. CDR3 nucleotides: TGTGCCAGCAGCCAAGATGGCAGGGCAAATTCACCCCTCCACTTT.

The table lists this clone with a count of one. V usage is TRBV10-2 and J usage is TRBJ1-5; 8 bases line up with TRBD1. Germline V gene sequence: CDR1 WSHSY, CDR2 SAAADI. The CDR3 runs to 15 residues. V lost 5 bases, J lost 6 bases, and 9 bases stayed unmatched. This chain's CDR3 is CASSSGTGDGQPQHF. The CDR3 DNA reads TGCGCCAGCAGTTCGGGGACAGGAGACGGTCAGCCCCAGCATTTT.